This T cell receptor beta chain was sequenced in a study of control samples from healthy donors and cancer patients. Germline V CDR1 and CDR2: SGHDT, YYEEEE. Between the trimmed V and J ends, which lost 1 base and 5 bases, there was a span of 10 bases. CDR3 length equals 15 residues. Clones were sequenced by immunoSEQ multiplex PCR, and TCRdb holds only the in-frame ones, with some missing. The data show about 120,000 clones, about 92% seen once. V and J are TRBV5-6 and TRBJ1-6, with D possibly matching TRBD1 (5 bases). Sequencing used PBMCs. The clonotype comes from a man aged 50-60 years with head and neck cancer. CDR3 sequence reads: CASSLYSGNNSPLHF. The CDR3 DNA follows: TGTGCCAGCAGCTTGTACTCAGGGAATAATTCACCCCTCCACTTT.